The clone carrying this T cell receptor beta chain showed up just once. The antigen is unknown. One end of the junction varies from germline; a read error may be responsible. The CDR3 spans 16 residues. The V gene's germline CDR1 is LGHNA and CDR2 YSLEER. Notes on the study in general: The TCR gene usage of tumor memory CD4+ T cells clustered together with blood and lymph node memory CD4+ cells and with lymph node naive CD4+ cells. Tumor Treg TCRs overlapped most with tumor naive CD4+ cells.

Full-length variable regions came from constant-region reverse primers plus semi-nested Nested Universal Primer A PCR. TCRdb reprocessed the 5' RACE reads with MiXCR, giving one entry per CDR3 protein. The data contain 9,500 to 15,000 distinct CDR3 sequences, roughly 47% of them singletons. Cells sorted as Tregs were CD4+, CD25+ and CD127-/low. The sequencing input was tumor-infiltrating Tregs sorted from the breast tumor. The chain combines TRBV4-3 with TRBJ2-1; D gene ambiguous. The receptor was isolated from a female donor with breast cancer. The CDR3 DNA follows: TGTGCCAGCAGCCAAGTGTCAGGTAGCTCCTACAATGAGCAGTTCTTC. Amino acids: CASSQVSGSSYNEQFF.